A single sample gave rise to the 10 T cell receptor beta chains below, sequenced in a study of blood T cells in healthy people across ages. With a J-beta primer mix and a sample-barcoded 5' primer, a second PCR ran roughly 6 to 12 cycles. TCRdb ran MiXCR on the 5' RACE reads and lists one entry per CDR3 protein. This sample has about 1.1 million distinct CDR3 sequences, with roughly two fifths found just once. What was sequenced was blood. These receptor sequences come from a man between 18 and 35 years old in good health.

The chain employs TRBV5-1 and TRBJ2-7; possibly TRBD2 for D (6 bases). CDR1 and CDR2 (germline): SGHRS, YFSETQ. The CDR3 totals 14 residues. The germline V and J ends were trimmed by 4 bases and 0 bases, with 11 bases remaining between them. The CDR3 loop reads CASSPRLGSYEQYF. The DNA of the CDR3 is TGCGCCAGCAGCCCAAGACTAGGCTCCTACGAGCAGTACTTC.

In its sample, this clonotype was seen many times. The chain links TRBV4-2 to TRBJ1-2; D is ambiguous. The CDR3 has 13 amino acids. The ends were cut back, 3 bases at V and 0 bases at J, with 5 bases in the middle. In germline, CDR1 is LGHNA, CDR2 YNFKEQ. CDR3 coding DNA: TGTGCCAGCAGCCAGGGAGCTAACTATGGCTACACCTTC. This codes for CASSQGANYGYTF.

The V and J genes are TRBV4-3 and TRBJ1-1; D call uncertain. Between the trimmed V and J ends, which lost 2 bases and 4 bases, there was a span of 11 bases. The CDR3 is 14 residues long. CDR1 is LGHNA, CDR2 YSLEER, per germline. CDR3 nucleotides: TGCGCCAGCAGCCAAACGACGGATGGCACTGAAGCTTTCTTT. This codes for CASSQTTDGTEAFF.

Ten or more counts support this clonotype. Here the CDR3 DNA reads TGTGCCAGCAGTTTTAGGTCGGGCAGGACCACCTACGAGCAGTACTTC. Translating gives CASSFRSGRTTYEQYF. The gene calls are TRBV12-3 or TRBV12-4 and TRBJ2-7; no definite D call. The V end was cut by 3 bases, the J end by 2 bases, with 17 bases between. CDR3 length equals 16 residues.

This rearrangement joins TRBV20-1 to TRBJ1-1; the D is unclear. The length of the CDR3 is 12 residues. V gave up 6 bases and J gave up 5 bases, with 13 bases separating them. Germline V gene sequence: CDR1 DFQATT, CDR2 SNEGSKA (reference sequence). The CDR3 coding sequence is TGCAGTGCCATAACTCAAGGTACTGAAGCTTTCTTT. It codes for CSAITQGTEAFF.

This clonotype has only a few counts. V and J are TRBV4-1 and TRBJ1-1, with no clear D. Trimming took off 1 base at V and 1 base at J, with 7 bases between the two ends. CDR3 length equals 14 residues. Looked up from germline, CDR1 is MGHRA and CDR2 is YSYEKL. The CDR3 loop is CASSQAGKNTEAFF. The CDR3 DNA reads TGCGCCAGCAGCCAAGCAGGAAAGAACACTGAAGCTTTCTTT.

V is TRBV9 and J is TRBJ2-1, with D possibly TRBD1 on 8 matching bases. Trimming pared 3 bases from V and 15 bases from J, leaving 19 bases between. This CDR3 has 13 amino acids. From germline, CDR1 is SGDLS and CDR2 YYNGEE. Written as DNA, the CDR3 is TGTGCCAGCAGCGATTTGGACAGGGAGGGACGGTTCTTC. It encodes CASSDLDREGRFF. Full variable domain (remainder filled in from reference TRBV9 and TRBJ2-1): DSGVTQTPKHLITATGQRVTLRCSPRSGDLSVYWYQQSLDQGLQFLIQYYNGEERAKGNILERFSAQQFPDLHSELNLSSLELGDSALYFCASSDLDREGRFFGPGTRLTVL.

The J gene is TRBJ1-1, the V gene TRBV7-9; D may be TRBD1 (5 bases). The CDR3 sequence is 16 residues long. Germline V gene sequence: CDR1 SEHNR, CDR2 FQNEAQ (reference sequence). V dropped 2 bases and J dropped 3 bases, with 16 bases sitting between them. The CDR3 loop is CASSLRGREDHTEAFF. The CDR3 DNA sequence: TGTGCCAGCAGCTTACGGGGGAGGGAGGACCACACTGAAGCTTTCTTT.

This clonotype showed up just a few times. CDR3 loop: CASSSNGQLNQPQHF. As DNA, the CDR3 is TGTGCCAGCAGCTCCAACGGACAGCTCAATCAGCCCCAGCATTTT. This chain links TRBV7-2 with TRBJ1-5; weak D call: TRBD1 (6 bases). V lost 4 bases and J lost 3, with 13 bases in between. The CDR3 totals 15 residues. The germline CDR1 and CDR2 sequences are SGHTA and FQGNSA.

The V call is TRBV4-1, the J call TRBJ2-2; 10 nucleotides match TRBD2. Looked up from germline, CDR1 is MGHRA and CDR2 is YSYEKL. CDR3 size: 17 residues. Unmatched junction bases numbered 5, after V lost 1 base and J lost 3 bases. Written as DNA, the CDR3 is TGCGCCAGCAGCCAAGTCGCGCTAGCGGGGGACACCGGGGAGCTGTTTTTT. Encoded protein: CASSQVALAGDTGELFF.